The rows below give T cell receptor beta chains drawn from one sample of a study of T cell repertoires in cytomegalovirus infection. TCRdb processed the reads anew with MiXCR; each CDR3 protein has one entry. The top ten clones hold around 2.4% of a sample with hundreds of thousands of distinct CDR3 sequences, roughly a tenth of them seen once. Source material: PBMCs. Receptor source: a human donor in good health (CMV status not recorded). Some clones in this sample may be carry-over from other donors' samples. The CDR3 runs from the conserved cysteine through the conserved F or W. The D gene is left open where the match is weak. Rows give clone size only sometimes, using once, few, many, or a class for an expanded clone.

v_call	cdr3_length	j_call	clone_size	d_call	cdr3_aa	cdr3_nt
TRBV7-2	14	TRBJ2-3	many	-	CASRGPGFTDTQYF	TGTGCCAGCAGGGGCCCGGGATTCACAGATACGCAGTATTTT
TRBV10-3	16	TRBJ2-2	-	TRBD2	CAILTSGGANTGELFF	TGTGCCATCCTTACTAGCGGGGGGGCGAACACCGGGGAGCTGTTTTTT
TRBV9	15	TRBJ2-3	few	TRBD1	CASSVGQGRPDTQYF	TGTGCCAGCAGCGTAGGACAGGGGCGGCCAGATACGCAGTATTTT
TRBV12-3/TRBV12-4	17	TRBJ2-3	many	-	CASSFWGRRGATDTQYF	TGTGCCAGCAGTTTTTGGGGCCGCAGGGGTGCAACAGATACGCAGTATTTT
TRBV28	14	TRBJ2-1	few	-	CASSLVGTSNEQFF	TGTGCCAGCAGTTTAGTTGGGACTTCGAATGAGCAGTTCTTC
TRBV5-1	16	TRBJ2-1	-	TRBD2	CASSFFPAGGLDEQFF	TGCGCCAGCAGCTTTTTTCCAGCGGGGGGGCTAGATGAGCAGTTCTTC
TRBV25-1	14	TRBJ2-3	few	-	CASSSVSGADTQYF	TGTGCCAGCAGTTCCGTCTCTGGGGCAGATACGCAGTATTTT
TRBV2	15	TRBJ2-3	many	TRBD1	CASGGTGDGADTQYF	TGTGCCAGCGGGGGGACAGGGGATGGAGCAGATACGCAGTATTTT
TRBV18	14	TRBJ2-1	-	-	CASSPGGLRNEQFF	TGTGCCAGCTCACCAGGGGGTCTGAGGAATGAGCAGTTCTTC
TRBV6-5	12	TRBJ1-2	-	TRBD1	CASRQGAGGYTF	TGTGCCAGCAGACAGGGGGCGGGGGGCTACACCTTC
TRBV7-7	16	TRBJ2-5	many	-	CASSLRSEGARETQYF	TGTGCTAGCAGCTTAAGGTCCGAAGGGGCCCGGGAGACCCAGTACTTC
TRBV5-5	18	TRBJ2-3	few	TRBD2	CASSLAGGIQAFTDTQYF	TGTGCCAGCAGCTTGGCGGGAGGGATCCAAGCCTTCACAGATACGCAGTATTTT
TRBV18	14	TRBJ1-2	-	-	CASSPEGLYYGYTF	TGTGCCAGCTCACCAGAGGGGCTTTACTATGGCTACACCTTC
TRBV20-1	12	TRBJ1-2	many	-	CSARTTNYGYTF	TGCAGTGCTCGGACCACTAACTATGGCTACACCTTC
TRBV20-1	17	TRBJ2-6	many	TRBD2	CSAPGLNTLSGANVLTF	TGCAGTGCACCGGGACTAAACACACTCTCTGGGGCCAACGTCCTGACTTTC
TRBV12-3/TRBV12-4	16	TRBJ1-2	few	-	CASSFSSTPRGYGYTF	TGTGCCAGCAGTTTTTCAAGCACCCCGAGGGGCTATGGCTACACCTTC
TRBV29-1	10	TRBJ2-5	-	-	CSVWRETQYF	TGCAGCGTATGGAGGGAGACCCAGTACTTC
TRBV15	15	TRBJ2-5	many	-	CATSTRGGRIETQYF	TGTGCCACCAGCACAAGAGGGGGGCGCATAGAGACCCAGTACTTC
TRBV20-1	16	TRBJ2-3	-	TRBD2	CSAIISSGGAADTQYF	TGCAGTGCTATTATCTCTAGCGGGGGGGCCGCAGATACGCAGTATTTT
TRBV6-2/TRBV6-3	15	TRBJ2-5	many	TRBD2	CASSDTGGRQETQYF	TGTGCCAGCAGCGATACGGGGGGACGTCAAGAGACCCAGTACTTC
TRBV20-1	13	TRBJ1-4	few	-	CSLLEATNEKLFF	TGCAGTCTCCTTGAAGCAACTAATGAAAAACTGTTTTTT
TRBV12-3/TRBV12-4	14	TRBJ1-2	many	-	CASSLGRRIGGYTF	TGTGCCAGCAGTTTAGGGCGGCGGATTGGTGGCTACACCTTC
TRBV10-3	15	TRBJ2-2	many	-	CAITWDPANTGELFF	TGTGCCATCACTTGGGACCCCGCGAACACCGGGGAGCTGTTTTTT
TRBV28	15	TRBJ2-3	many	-	CASSTHGSFTDTQYF	TGTGCCAGCTCGACCCACGGGTCCTTCACAGATACGCAGTATTTT
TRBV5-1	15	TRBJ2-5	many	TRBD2	CASSLGGAGQETQYF	TGCGCCAGCAGCCTCGGGGGGGCGGGTCAAGAGACCCAGTACTTC
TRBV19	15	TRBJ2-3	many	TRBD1	CASSIGGTDTDTQYF	TGTGCCAGTAGTATAGGGGGGACAGACACAGATACGCAGTATTTT